This T cell receptor beta chain is from a study of cytomegalovirus exposure and HLA in healthy donors (dated by TCRdb to 2017 to 2019). Broadly, across the study: An earlier analysis of approximately 600 of the donors reported roughly 270 Gb of sequence data and roughly 110 million unique TCR beta sequences from roughly 180 million T cells. Around 300 gigabases of sequencing data and tens of millions of unique TCR sequences were included in an early release covering around 650 HLA-typed donors. Of the roughly 400 genotyped donors, about 80% fell in the genetic ancestry cluster associated with self-reported Caucasian donors. The study aimed to test whether cataloging public T cell receptors could reveal signatures of past pathogen exposure. Using immunosequencing, the study profiled T cell repertoires from 500 to 800 subjects and related those repertoires to cytomegalovirus serostatus. In addition to the first cohort of 666 subjects, a separate validation cohort of around 110 different subjects was used. The study combined high-throughput TCR immunosequencing, statistical association of individual TCRs with disease status, and machine learning to predict cytomegalovirus infection status. A later analysis re-analyzed previously published TCR beta repertoires from about 730 donors and added high-resolution HLA genotyping to study TCR occurrence patterns. Rather than drawing on any new phenotypic data, the later analysis identified candidate immune exposures from TCR beta sequences and the way those sequences occurred across donors. In an earlier analysis of more than 550 of the donors, high-throughput TCR beta sequencing was used to judge whether each TCR beta V gene segment behaved as functional or pseudogenic. Donor age, sex, ethnicity and CMV serostatus were collected together with the repertoire data. In a later genetic analysis, genome-wide SNP genotypes for about 65% of the roughly 670 donors were used, and that subset was treated as a discovery cohort. Every discovery cohort repertoire had been produced on one sequencing platform. HLA typing covered class I and class II loci at four-digit resolution. The number of typed donors differed by locus: roughly 620-630 for A, B, C, DRB1 and DQB1; 500 to 550 for DQA1; approximately 600 for DPA1; and roughly 470 for DPB1. Roughly 5 DR-DQ haplotypes were handled as single units for association and clustering because linkage in the cohort was strong. Across about 370 genotyped donors of the cohort, an average of approximately 220,000 unique TCR beta nucleotide sequences per donor were sequenced, and roughly a sixth of those sequences were non-productive.

In total, roughly 670 healthy bone marrow donors made up the cohort. All cohort members were sampled while nominally healthy, although unrecorded immune exposures were likely present. The donor was CMV seropositive and belonged to the group of around 300 seropositive cohort members. Every donor gave a peripheral blood sample, and the peripheral blood mononuclear cells from that sample were used for TCR beta sequencing. Genomic DNA was extracted from the blood cell samples with the Qiagen DNeasy Blood Extraction Kit. Here V drops 5 bases and J drops 5 bases, and the junction holds 8 bases not matched to any gene. Spanning cysteine to phenylalanine, the CDR3 consists of 14 amino acids. The DNA shown is the 42-base CDR3, in frame from base 1. The germline V gene provides CDR1 SGHVS and CDR2 FNYEAQ. Overall study outcomes, separate from this receptor: The earlier analysis of nearly 600 of the donors excluded approximately 17 rarely observed V segments, including chromosome 9 orphons, because counts were too low. In vitro tests confirmed that a few of the cytomegalovirus-associated TCR beta chains recognize cytomegalovirus antigens. The classifier was reported to diagnose cytomegalovirus status with high specificity and sensitivity in both the original and validation cohorts. At a false discovery rate of 0.05, a later analysis linked under 20,000 TCR beta sequences to specific HLA alleles. Several of the top co-occurrence clusters appeared to be linked to parvovirus B19, influenza, CMV and Epstein-Barr virus, according to a later analysis. In an earlier analysis of a few hundred of the donors, most TCR beta V segments were observed in productive rearrangements about 90% or about 30% of the time, broadly matching IMGT annotations. A further reported finding was that TCR beta sequences accurately predicted the HLA-A and HLA-B alleles for most subjects in the first cohort. An association between a missense DCLRE1C variant and V-gene and J-gene trimming of TCR beta chains was found in a later genetic analysis and replicated in an independent cohort. In this cohort, only TCR beta chains were sequenced, and detectable features were limited by the absence of alpha or paired-chain data. According to a later analysis, TCR association rates differed among HLA loci, with DRB1 alleles showing the most associated TCRs and HLA-C alleles showing the fewest. Across donors, most TCR sequences were observed very rarely, whereas some public TCRs were present in many individuals. A later analysis found that most CMV-associated TCR beta chains appeared HLA-restricted, with HLA associations seemingly driven largely by CMV exposure. The presence/absence analyses assumed that sequencing depth was roughly uniform across donors, and that assumption may not be true. Because HLA typing was unavailable for some donors at each locus, only the typed subset was used in association tests. In a later analysis, HLA-associated TCR beta chains were found to be more clonally expanded and to have lower generation probabilities than equally common non-associated chains. The study gave a list of under 200 TCR beta chains associated with cytomegalovirus. Some IMGT-functional V segments, including TRBV6-2 and TRBV6-3, could not be distinguished by the 87-base-pair reads and were therefore excluded. The sequencing pipeline was judged likely to have produced a cluster of highly shared sequence variants as a technical artifact. CMV serostatus was the only immune exposure information available for the cohort. Correlated functional status among segregating V segments might reflect linkage disequilibrium, but an unknown experimental factor could not be ruled out. In a later genetic analysis, fewer N-insertions in productive TCRs were reported among donors in an Asian-associated ancestry cluster than the roughly 710-donor mean. It was suggested by the authors that the approach could potentially be generalized to other disease states and immunological phenotypes. When HLA alleles, especially DR and DQ, strongly co-occurred, TCR associations were difficult to assign to individual alleles.

In regard to this clone: Its antigen remains undetermined. No clone much larger than this one lies a single base away; base qualities are absent.

The library was produced with the immunoSEQ multiplex PCR assay. For the multiplex PCR, a mixture combining 60 forward primers for TCR Vbeta segments and 13 reverse primers for TCR Jbeta segments was used. The CDR3 region of rearranged TCR beta genes was amplified from genomic DNA with a multiplex PCR assay. The Illumina HiSeq System was used to sequence the amplified TCR beta libraries as 87-base-pair reads. On the study's bioinformatics: Across the 500 to 700 repertoires, a later analysis counted approximately 75 million unique TCR beta chains, roughly 11 million of which were shared by at least two donors. Raw reads were error-corrected and collapsed into unique sequences with a nearest-neighbor algorithm that merged closely related sequences to remove PCR and sequencing errors. V, D and J gene segments were assigned by aligning CDR3 sequences to IMGT reference sequences. Each retained sequence needed at least a six-nucleotide match to both a V gene segment and a J gene segment. A rearrangement was called productive if the CDR3 had no stop codons and remained in frame with V and J, and every other rearrangement was called non-productive. Following IMGT convention, CDR3 was defined as the stretch from the second conserved V-encoded cysteine up to the conserved J-encoded phenylalanine. In an earlier analysis of approximately 500 of the donors, sequences lacking an unambiguous match to a single V gene segment were excluded. An earlier analysis of 587 of the donors called V segments functional above 56.7% productive rearrangements and segregating when the between-donor standard deviation exceeded 5%. To diagnose cytomegalovirus status from the catalog of TCR beta chain sequences, a statistical classification framework was built. V and J gene assignment, in a later analysis, came from comparing TCR nucleotide sequences with IMGT/GENE-DB human TR gene sequences. A later analysis assigned CDR3 sequences and most-parsimonious VDJ recombination scenarios with the TCRdist pipeline. A later analysis defined each TCR beta chain by its CDR3 amino acid sequence plus V-gene family, and excluded reads lacking a unique V-gene family. A later analysis removed 450 to 600 highly shared, low-generation-probability nucleotide sequences to deal with suspected cross-contamination and a sequencing artifact. In a later analysis, a clonal expansion index for each public chain was calculated from normalized within-repertoire ranks of inferred template counts. Generation probabilities in a later analysis came from a VDJ recombination model fitted to out-of-frame rearrangements, and those results were checked against IGoR. In a later analysis, hypergeometric tests were used to score TCR-TCR, TCR-HLA and TCR-CMV co-occurrence, with a repertoire-size bias correction applied to TCR pairs. A later analysis estimated false discovery rates by permuting HLA or CMV assignments 20 times. In a later analysis, co-occurring TCRs were grouped with DBSCAN, and TCRdist sequence similarity was added when clustering was performed within HLA-allele-positive subsets. Repertoires with fewer than 30,000 or more than 120,000 public chains, plus five repertoires with anomalous nucleotide sharing, were excluded from co-occurrence clustering. Drawn from immuneACCESS, this table holds only the in-frame rearrangements with V and J called that TCRdb kept. Clones are partly lost; checked studies trace under half to an unresolved V gene and leave the rest unexplained. The DNA gave D and trimming, while V, J and clone size come from that table. The sample table shows approximately 150,000 clones, and 70% to 90% are seen once. Clones ranked in the top ten supply 7% of the sample.

The sequenced material came from PBMCs. This receptor was identified in a woman aged 30 to 39 in good health and CMV-seropositive. The receptor chain draws on TRBV7-6 and TRBJ1-1; 7 bases in the junction line up with TRBD1. CDR3 region: CASSPRQGGTEAFF. The DNA sequence is as follows: TGTGCCAGCAGCCCTAGACAGGGCGGAACTGAAGCTTTCTTT.